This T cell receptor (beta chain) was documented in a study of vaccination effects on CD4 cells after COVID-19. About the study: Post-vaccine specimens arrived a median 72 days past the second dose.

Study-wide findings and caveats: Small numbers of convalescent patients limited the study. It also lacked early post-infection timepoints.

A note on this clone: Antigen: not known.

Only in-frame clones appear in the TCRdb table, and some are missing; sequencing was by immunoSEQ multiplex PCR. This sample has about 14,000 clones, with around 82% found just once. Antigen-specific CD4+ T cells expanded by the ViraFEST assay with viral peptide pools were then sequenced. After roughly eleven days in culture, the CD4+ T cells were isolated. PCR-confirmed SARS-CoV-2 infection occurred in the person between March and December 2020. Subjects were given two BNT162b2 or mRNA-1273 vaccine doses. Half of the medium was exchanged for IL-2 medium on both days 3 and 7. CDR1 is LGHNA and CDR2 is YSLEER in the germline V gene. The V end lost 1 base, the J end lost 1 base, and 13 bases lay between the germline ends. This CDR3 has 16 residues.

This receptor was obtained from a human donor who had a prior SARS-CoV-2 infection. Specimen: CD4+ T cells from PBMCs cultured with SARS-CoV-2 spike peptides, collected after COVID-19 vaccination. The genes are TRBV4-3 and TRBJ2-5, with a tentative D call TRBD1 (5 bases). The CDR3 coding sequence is TGCGCCAGCAGCCAAGGGTTCGACAGCTCCCAAGAGACCCAGTACTTC. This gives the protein CASSQGFDSSQETQYF.